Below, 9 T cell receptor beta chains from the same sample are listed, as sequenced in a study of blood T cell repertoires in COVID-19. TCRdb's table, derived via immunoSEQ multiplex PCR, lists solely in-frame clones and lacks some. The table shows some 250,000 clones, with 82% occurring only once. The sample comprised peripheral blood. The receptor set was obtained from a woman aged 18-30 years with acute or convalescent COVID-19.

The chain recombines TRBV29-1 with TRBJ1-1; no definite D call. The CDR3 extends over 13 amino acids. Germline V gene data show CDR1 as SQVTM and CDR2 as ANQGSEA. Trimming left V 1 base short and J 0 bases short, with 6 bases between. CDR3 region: CSVEGRMNTEAFF. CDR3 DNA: TGCAGCGTTGAAGGCAGGATGAACACTGAAGCTTTCTTT. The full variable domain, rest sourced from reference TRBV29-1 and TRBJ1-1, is SAVISQKPSRDICQRGTSLTIQCQVDSQVTMMFWYRQQPGQSLTLIATANQGSEATYESGFVIDKFPISRPNLTFSTLTVSNMSPEDSSIYLCSVEGRMNTEAFFGQGTRLTVV.

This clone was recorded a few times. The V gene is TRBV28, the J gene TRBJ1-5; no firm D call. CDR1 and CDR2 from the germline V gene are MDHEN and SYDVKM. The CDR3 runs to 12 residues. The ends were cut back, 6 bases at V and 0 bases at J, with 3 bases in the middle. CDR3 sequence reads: CASRASNQPQHF. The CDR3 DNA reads TGTGCCAGCAGGGCTAGCAATCAGCCCCAGCATTTT.

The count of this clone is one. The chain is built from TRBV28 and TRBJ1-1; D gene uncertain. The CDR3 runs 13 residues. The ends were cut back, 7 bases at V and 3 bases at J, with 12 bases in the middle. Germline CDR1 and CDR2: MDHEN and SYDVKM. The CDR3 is CASIRAGYTEAFF. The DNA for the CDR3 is TGTGCCAGCATTCGGGCGGGATACACTGAAGCTTTCTTT.

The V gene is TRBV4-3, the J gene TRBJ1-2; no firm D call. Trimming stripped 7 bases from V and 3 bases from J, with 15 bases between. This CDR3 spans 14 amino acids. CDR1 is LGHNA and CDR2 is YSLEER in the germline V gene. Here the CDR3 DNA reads TGCGCCAGCAACCAGGACTCGAGAGACTATGGCTACACCTTC. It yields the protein CASNQDSRDYGYTF.

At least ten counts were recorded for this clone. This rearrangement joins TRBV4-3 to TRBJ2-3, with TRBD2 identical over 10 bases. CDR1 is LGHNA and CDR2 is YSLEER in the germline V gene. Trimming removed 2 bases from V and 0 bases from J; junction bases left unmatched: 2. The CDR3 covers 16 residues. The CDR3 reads CASSQLLAGSTDTQYF. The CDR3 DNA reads TGCGCCAGCAGCCAATTACTAGCGGGAAGCACAGATACGCAGTATTTT.

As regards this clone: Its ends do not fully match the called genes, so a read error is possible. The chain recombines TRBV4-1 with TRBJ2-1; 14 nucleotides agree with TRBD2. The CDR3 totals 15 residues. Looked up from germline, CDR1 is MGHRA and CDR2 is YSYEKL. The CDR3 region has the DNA TGCGCCAGCAGCCACCCCACCCGGACTAGCGGGAGGACGGTCTTC. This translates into CASSHPTRTSGRTVF.

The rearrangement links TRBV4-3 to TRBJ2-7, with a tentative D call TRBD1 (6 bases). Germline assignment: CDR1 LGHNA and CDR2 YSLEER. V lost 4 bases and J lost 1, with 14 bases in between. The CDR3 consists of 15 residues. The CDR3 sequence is CASSPPEGESYEQYF. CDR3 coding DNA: TGCGCCAGCAGCCCACCCGAGGGGGAGTCCTACGAGCAGTACTTC.

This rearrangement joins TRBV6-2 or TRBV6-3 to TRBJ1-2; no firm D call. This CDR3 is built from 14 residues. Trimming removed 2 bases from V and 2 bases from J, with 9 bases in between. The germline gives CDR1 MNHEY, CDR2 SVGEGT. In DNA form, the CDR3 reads TGTGCCAGCAGTTACGGGCTGACAAACTATGGCTACACCTTC. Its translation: CASSYGLTNYGYTF.

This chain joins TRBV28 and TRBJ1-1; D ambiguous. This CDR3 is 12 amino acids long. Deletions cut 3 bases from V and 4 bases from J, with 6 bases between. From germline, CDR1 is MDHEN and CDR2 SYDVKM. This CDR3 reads CASSFSSTEAFF. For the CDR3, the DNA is TGTGCCAGCAGTTTCTCGAGCACTGAAGCTTTCTTT. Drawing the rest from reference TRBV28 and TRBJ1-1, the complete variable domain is DVKVTQSSRYLVKRTGEKVFLECVQDMDHENMFWYRQDPGLGLRLIYFSYDVKMKEKGDIPEGYSVSREKKERFSLILESASTNQTSMYLCASSFSSTEAFFGQGTRLTVV.